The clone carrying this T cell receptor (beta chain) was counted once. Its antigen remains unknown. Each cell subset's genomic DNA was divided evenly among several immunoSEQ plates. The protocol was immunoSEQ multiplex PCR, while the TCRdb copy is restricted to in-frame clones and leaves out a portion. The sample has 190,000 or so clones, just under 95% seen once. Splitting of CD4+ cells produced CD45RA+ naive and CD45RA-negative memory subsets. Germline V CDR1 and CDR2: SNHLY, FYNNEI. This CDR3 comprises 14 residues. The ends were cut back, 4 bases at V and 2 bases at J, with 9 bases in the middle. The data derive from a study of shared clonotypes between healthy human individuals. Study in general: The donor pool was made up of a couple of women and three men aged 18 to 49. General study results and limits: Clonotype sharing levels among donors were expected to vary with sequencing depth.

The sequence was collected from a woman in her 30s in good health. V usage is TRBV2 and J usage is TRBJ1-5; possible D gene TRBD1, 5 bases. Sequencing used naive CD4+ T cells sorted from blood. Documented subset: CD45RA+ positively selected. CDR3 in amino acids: CASSVTGGNQPQHF. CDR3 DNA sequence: TGTGCCAGCAGTGTCACAGGAGGCAATCAGCCCCAGCATTTT.